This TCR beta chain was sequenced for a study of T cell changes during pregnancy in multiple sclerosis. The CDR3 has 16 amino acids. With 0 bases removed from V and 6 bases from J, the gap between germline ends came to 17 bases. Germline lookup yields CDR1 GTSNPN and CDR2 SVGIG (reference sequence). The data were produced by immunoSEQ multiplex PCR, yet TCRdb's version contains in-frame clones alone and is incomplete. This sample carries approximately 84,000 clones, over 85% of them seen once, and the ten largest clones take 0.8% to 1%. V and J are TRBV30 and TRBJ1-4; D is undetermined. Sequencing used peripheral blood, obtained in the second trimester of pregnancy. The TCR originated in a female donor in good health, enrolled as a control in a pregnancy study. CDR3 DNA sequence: TGTGCCTGGAGTGTACCTAACAGCGGATGGTATGAAAAACTGTTTTTT. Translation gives CAWSVPNSGWYEKLFF.